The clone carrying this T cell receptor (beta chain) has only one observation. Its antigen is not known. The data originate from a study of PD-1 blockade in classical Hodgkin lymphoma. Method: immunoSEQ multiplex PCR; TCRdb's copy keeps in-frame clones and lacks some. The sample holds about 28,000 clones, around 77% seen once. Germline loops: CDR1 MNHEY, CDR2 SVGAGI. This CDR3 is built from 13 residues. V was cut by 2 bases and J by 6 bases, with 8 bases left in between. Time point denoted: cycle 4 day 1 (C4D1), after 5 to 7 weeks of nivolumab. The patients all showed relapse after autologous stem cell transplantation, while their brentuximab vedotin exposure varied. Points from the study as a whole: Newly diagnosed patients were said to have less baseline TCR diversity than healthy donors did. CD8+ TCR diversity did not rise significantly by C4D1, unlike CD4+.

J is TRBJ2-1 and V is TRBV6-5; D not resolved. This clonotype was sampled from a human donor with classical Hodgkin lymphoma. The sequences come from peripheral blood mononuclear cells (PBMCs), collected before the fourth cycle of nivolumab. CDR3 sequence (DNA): TGTGCCAGCAGTTACAGGTTCGGCAATGAGCAGTTCTTC. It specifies CASSYRFGNEQFF.